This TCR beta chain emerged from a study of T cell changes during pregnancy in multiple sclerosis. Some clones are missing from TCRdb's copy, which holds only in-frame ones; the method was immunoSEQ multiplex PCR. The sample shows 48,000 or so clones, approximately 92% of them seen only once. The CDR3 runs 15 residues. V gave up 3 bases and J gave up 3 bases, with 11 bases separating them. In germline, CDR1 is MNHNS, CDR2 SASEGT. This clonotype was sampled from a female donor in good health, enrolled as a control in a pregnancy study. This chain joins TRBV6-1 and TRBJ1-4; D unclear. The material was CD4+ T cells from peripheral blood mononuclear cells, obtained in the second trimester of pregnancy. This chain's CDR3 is CASSDSVVANEKLFF. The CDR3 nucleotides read TGTGCCAGCAGTGACTCGGTTGTAGCTAATGAAAAACTGTTTTTT.